This T cell receptor (beta chain) was sequenced during a study of Ad26.COV2.S vaccination and SARS-CoV-2 variants. Study-wide background: A participant enrolled in the COV1001 Ad26.COV2.S trial arm provided the sample. By the intramuscular route, Ad26.COV2.S was given once, or twice 56 days apart. The study's findings and limits: People who got the vaccine had more spike-specific TCR breadth than people who got placebo.

About this clone itself: Its antigen remains unknown.

The treatment: roughly 19 received Ad26.COV2.S at low or high dose, single or two shots; several received placebo; per-sample allocation not given. Samples analyzed were those drawn on day 63 after the first vaccine or placebo injection. Libraries were prepared by immunoSEQ multiplex PCR; TCRdb keeps only in-frame clonotypes and omits some of them. The sample has about 680,000 clones, more than 70% seen once. V lost 8 bases to trimming and J lost 4 bases, with 16 bases between them. CDR1 is LNHDA, CDR2 SQIVND, per germline (reference sequence). CDR3 length: 14 residues. V and J are TRBV19 and TRBJ2-3; D not resolved. Sequenced here: peripheral blood, sampled in a trial of Ad26.COV2.S vaccine versus placebo. The receptor was isolated from a person aged 18-65 years who received the Ad26.COV2.S COVID-19 vaccine or a placebo. CDR3: CASGSSPSADTQYF. Here the CDR3 DNA reads TGTGCCAGTGGGTCCTCCCCGTCGGCAGATACGCAGTATTTT.